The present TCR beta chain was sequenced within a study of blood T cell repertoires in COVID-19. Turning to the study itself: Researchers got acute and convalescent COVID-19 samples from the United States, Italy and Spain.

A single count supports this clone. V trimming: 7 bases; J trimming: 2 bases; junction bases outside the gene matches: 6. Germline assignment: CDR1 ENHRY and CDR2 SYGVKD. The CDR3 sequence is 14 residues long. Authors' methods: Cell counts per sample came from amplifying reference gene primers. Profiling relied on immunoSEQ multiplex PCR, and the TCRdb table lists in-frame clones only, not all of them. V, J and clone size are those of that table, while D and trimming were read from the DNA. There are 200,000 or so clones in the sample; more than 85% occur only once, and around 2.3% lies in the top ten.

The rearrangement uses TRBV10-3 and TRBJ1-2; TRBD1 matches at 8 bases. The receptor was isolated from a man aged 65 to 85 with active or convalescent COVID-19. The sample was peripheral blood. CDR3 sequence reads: CAITMDRANYGYTF. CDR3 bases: TGTGCCATCACTATGGACAGGGCGAACTATGGCTACACCTTC.